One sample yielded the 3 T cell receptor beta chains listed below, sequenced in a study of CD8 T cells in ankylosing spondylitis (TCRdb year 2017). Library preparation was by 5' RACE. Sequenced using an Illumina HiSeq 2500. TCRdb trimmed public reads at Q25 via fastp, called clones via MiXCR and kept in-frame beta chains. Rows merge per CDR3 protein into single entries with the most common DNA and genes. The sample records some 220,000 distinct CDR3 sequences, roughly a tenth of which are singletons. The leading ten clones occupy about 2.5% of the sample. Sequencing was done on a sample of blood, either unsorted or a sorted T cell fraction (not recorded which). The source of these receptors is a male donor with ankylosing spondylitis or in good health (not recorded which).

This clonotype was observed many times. CDR3 DNA: TGTGCCAGCCGGGTCCCGGGAACTGAAGCTTTCTTT. Its protein product is CASRVPGTEAFF. The chain links TRBV2 to TRBJ1-1; no clear D. With 8 bases removed from V and 5 bases from J, the gap between germline ends came to 12 bases. The CDR3 covers 12 residues. The V gene's germline CDR1 is SNHLY and CDR2 FYNNEI.

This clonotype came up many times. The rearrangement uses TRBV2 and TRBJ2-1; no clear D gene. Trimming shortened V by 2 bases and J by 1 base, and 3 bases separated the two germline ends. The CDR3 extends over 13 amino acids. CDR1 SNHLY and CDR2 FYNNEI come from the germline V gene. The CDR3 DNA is TGTGCCAGCAGTGAAAGGTCCTACAATGAGCAGTTCTTC. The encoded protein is CASSERSYNEQFF.

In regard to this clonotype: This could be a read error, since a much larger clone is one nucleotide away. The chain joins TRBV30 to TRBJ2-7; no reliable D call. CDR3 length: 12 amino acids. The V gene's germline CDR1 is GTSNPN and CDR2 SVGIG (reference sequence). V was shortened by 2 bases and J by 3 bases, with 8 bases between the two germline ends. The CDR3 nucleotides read TGTGCCTGGAGTAGGATGAGCTACGAGCAGTACTTC. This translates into CAWSRMSYEQYF. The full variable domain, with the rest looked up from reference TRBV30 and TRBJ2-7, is SQTIHQWPATLVQPVGSPLSLECTVEGTSNPNLYWYRQAAGRGLQLLFYSVGIGQISSEVPQNLSASRPQDRQFILSSKKLLLSDSGFYLCAWSRMSYEQYFGPGTRLTVT.